This T cell receptor (beta chain) was sequenced during a study of blood T cells in healthy people across ages. A J-beta primer mix and a sample-barcoded 5' primer were used in a second PCR of about 7 to 12 cycles. Through a template-switch adaptor with 12 random nucleotides, each cDNA molecule received a tag. One entry per CDR3 protein, called by TCRdb with MiXCR from the 5' RACE reads. There are about 930,000 distinct CDR3 sequences in the sample; just under 30% occur only once, and more than 8.5% lies in the top ten. This clonotype has ten or more counts. The CDR3 runs 18 residues. The trim removed 7 bases at V and 8 bases at J, leaving 23 bases unmatched. Donors were healthy Caucasian individuals from Russia aged roughly 6 to 90. Isolation of PBMCs gave at least 6.5 million cells per sample. This sample also appeared in a second study, on T cells of mothers and their children. That paper notes: The effect of thymic selection on TCR recombination output is similar between related and unrelated pairs.

This TCR derives from a woman aged 35 to 49 in good health. The material sequenced was blood. The J gene is TRBJ1-2, the V gene TRBV12-3 or TRBV12-4; TRBD1 matches at 9 bases. The CDR3 sequence: CASKSNTGGPLNRGGYTF. The CDR3 nucleotides are TGTGCCAGCAAATCTAATACAGGGGGCCCACTTAACCGGGGCGGCTACACCTTC.